The entry below gives a single T cell receptor (beta chain) sequence along with its context. This sample is drawn from a study of blood T cells in healthy people across ages. From germline, CDR1 is MNHEY and CDR2 SVGAGI. With 8 bases removed from V and 2 bases from J, the gap between germline ends came to 10 bases. The CDR3 loop spans 14 amino acids. Primed by a sample-barcoded 5' primer and a J-beta primer mix, a second PCR proceeded for about 6 to 12 cycles. Via MiXCR, TCRdb re-called the 5' RACE reads, giving one row per CDR3 protein. The data contain 1.2 million to 1.5 million distinct CDR3 sequences, roughly 60% of them singletons.

The gene calls are TRBV6-5 and TRBJ2-6, with D unclear. The source material was blood. The receptor was derived from a man between 18 and 29 years old in good health. The CDR3: CASQAIAGANVLTF. The CDR3 DNA reads TGTGCCAGCCAGGCTATAGCTGGGGCCAACGTCCTGACTTTC.